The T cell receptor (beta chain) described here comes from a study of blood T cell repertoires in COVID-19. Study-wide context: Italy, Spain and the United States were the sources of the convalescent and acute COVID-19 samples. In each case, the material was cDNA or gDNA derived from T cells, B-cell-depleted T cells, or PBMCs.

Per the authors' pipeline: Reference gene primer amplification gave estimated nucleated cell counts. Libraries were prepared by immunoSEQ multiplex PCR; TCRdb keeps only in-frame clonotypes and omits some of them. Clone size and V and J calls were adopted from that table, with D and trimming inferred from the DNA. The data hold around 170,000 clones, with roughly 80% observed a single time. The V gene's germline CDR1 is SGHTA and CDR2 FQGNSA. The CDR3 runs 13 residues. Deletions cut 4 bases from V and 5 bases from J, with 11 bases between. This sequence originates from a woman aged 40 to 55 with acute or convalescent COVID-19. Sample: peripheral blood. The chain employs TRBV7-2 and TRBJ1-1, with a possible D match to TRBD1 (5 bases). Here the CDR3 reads CASSSQGGTEAFF. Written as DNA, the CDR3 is TGTGCCAGCAGCTCCCAGGGTGGGACTGAAGCTTTCTTT.